Sequencing of this T cell receptor beta chain was carried out in a study of blood T cell repertoires in COVID-19. About the study: PBMCs, B-cell-depleted T cells, or T cells were the source of the cDNA or gDNA that made up the material.

The germline V gene has CDR1 SGHVS and CDR2 FNYEAQ. V lost 5 bases, J lost 1 base, and 8 bases lay in between. The length of the CDR3 is 13 residues. TCRdb's copy holds only in-frame clones and misses some; the assay was immunoSEQ multiplex PCR. The repertoire holds about 300,000 clones, around 86% seen once, with over 3.5% in the top ten. Across over 20 US areas, participants ranged in age from roughly 18 to 95 years. Clinical histories supplied by participants themselves formed the basis of cohort assignment. Sequencing input: PBMCs or T cells enriched from blood (not recorded which). This receptor was identified in a man aged 30 to 39 who had recovered from COVID-19. The rearrangement uses TRBV7-6 and TRBJ1-1, with D possibly being TRBD1 (5 bases). The CDR3 is CASSLGQNTEAFF. CDR3 nucleotide sequence: TGTGCCAGCAGCCTCGGACAGAACACTGAAGCTTTCTTT. Combining the CDR3 with reference TRBV7-6 and TRBJ1-1 gives the whole variable domain GAGVSQSPRYKVTKRGQDVALRCDPISGHVSLYWYRQALGQGPEFLTYFNYEAQQDKSGLPNDRFSAERPEGSISTLTIQRTEQRDSAMYRCASSLGQNTEAFFGQGTRLTVV.